This passage covers 17 T cell receptor beta chains from one sample sequenced in a study of CD8 T cells in ankylosing spondylitis. Using its own MiXCR run on the 5' RACE reads, TCRdb lists one record per CDR3 protein. The sample shows 210,000 or so distinct CDR3 sequences, roughly 24% of them seen only once. Sample: blood, either unsorted or a sorted T cell fraction (not recorded which). The origin of the receptors is a male donor with ankylosing spondylitis or in good health (not recorded which).

This clonotype appeared a single time. The DNA of the CDR3 is TGCAGTGCTAGACGGGACGAGCAGTTCTTC. It specifies CSARRDEQFF. The V call is TRBV20-1, the J call TRBJ2-1; either TRBD1 or TRBD2 may fit D (5 bases each). Germline V gene lookup returns CDR1 DFQATT and CDR2 SNEGSKA (reference sequence). Trimming stripped 2 bases from V and 10 bases from J, with 6 bases between. CDR3 length: 10 residues.

This clonotype was detected ten times or more. The chain joins TRBV29-1 to TRBJ2-5; no definite D call. The CDR3 is made up of 12 amino acids. Germline lookup yields CDR1 SQVTM and CDR2 ANQGSEA. Trimming shortened V by 4 bases and J by 0 bases, and 6 bases separated the two germline ends. The CDR3, as DNA: TGCAGCGTTGCCGGGTACCAAGAGACCCAGTACTTC. Its protein product is CSVAGYQETQYF.

This chain links TRBV12-3 or TRBV12-4 with TRBJ2-3, with D possibly TRBD1 on 6 matching bases. Trimming shortened V by 3 bases and J by 6 bases, and 10 bases separated the two germline ends. CDR3 length equals 13 residues. This chain's CDR3 is CASSFNRDDTQYF. CDR3 nucleotide sequence: TGTGCCAGCAGTTTCAACAGGGACGATACGCAGTATTTT.

This clonotype was picked up many times. The gene calls are TRBV4-3 and TRBJ2-7; D uncertain. Between the trimmed V and J ends, which lost 2 bases and 2 bases, there was a span of 7 bases. There are 13 residues in the CDR3. Germline-derived CDR1 and CDR2 are LGHNA and YSLEER. The CDR3 loop is CASSQRLTYEQYF. CDR3 bases: TGCGCCAGCAGCCAACGGCTAACCTACGAGCAGTACTTC.

This clonotype was observed a few times. The V and J genes are TRBV6-1 and TRBJ2-1; 7 bases are shared with TRBD2. The CDR3 extends over 16 amino acids. In germline, CDR1 is MNHNS, CDR2 SASEGT. The junction had 16 bases not matched to a gene; V was cut back by 6 bases and J by 8 bases. The CDR3, as DNA: TGTGCCAGCAGGCCCGTAGGCAGGGAGGGGTCGGATGAGCAGTTCTTC. It translates to CASRPVGREGSDEQFF.

J is TRBJ2-1 and V is TRBV12-3 or TRBV12-4; 9 positions match TRBD1. This CDR3 has 12 amino acids. With 5 bases clipped from V and 9 bases from J, the junction kept 2 bases outside the gene matches. The CDR3 protein is CASSGTGIEQFF. CDR3 coding DNA: TGTGCCAGCAGTGGGACAGGGATTGAGCAGTTCTTC.

In its sample, this clonotype was seen many times. The rearrangement joins TRBV6-1 to TRBJ1-1; the D is unclear. The V end lost 7 bases, the J end lost 4 bases, and 19 bases lay between the germline ends. The CDR3 totals 15 residues. From germline, CDR1 is MNHNS and CDR2 SASEGT. CDR3 DNA sequence: TGTGCCAGCATCACCCTATGGGGAACTCCCACTGAAGCTTTCTTT. This codes for CASITLWGTPTEAFF.

At least ten counts were recorded for this clonotype. V usage is TRBV5-6 and J usage is TRBJ1-5; no definite D call. The CDR3 spans 15 residues. Trimming stripped 1 base from V and 0 bases from J, with 8 bases between. Germline assignment: CDR1 SGHDT and CDR2 YYEEEE. The DNA of the CDR3 is TGTGCCAGCAGCTTGATGGGATATAGCAATCAGCCCCAGCATTTT. Its translation: CASSLMGYSNQPQHF.

The sample holds a few counts of this clonotype. The V and J genes are TRBV29-1 and TRBJ2-3, with a weak D call TRBD2 (5 bases). The V gene lost 3 bases and the J gene lost 1 base, with 8 bases spanning the gap. Germline CDR1 is SQVTM and CDR2 is ANQGSEA. There are 13 residues in the CDR3. The CDR3 coding sequence is TGCAGCGTTGATACGAGGGGCACAGATACGCAGTATTTT. It codes for CSVDTRGTDTQYF.

This chain links TRBV4-2 with TRBJ1-1, with D unclear. This CDR3 contains 15 residues. Deletions cut 4 bases from V and 2 bases from J, with 14 bases between. Germline V gene lookup returns CDR1 LGHNA and CDR2 YNFKEQ. Here the CDR3 DNA reads TGTGCCAGCAGCCGAGAGGCCCAGCCTAACACTGAAGCTTTCTTT. Amino acids: CASSREAQPNTEAFF.

This sequence joins TRBV12-3 or TRBV12-4 and TRBJ1-1, with 7 bases lining up with TRBD1. The V and J ends lost 2 bases and 4 bases, in that order; junction bases with no gene match: 4. The length of the CDR3 is 14 residues. CDR3 coding DNA: TGTGCCAGCAGTTTACAGGGGGTGAGCACTGAAGCTTTCTTT. Amino acids: CASSLQGVSTEAFF.

Many counts were recorded for this clonotype. J is TRBJ2-3 and V is TRBV7-8; 10 positions match TRBD2. V was clipped by 5 bases and J by 0 bases; unmatched bases: 5. The CDR3 is 16 amino acids. Germline V gene data show CDR1 as SGHVS and CDR2 as FQNEAQ. The DNA of the CDR3 is TGTGCCAGCAGCGTTCGGACTAGCGGAAGCACAGATACGCAGTATTTT. This translates into CASSVRTSGSTDTQYF.

This clonotype came up many times. The CDR3 DNA reads TGTGCCAGCAGCTTAGGGTCGGAAAAACTGTTTTTT. Translated: CASSLGSEKLFF. V and J are TRBV7-2 and TRBJ1-4; D ambiguous. The CDR3 is made up of 12 amino acids. Looked up from germline, CDR1 is SGHTA and CDR2 is FQGNSA. Trimming took 1 base from V and 8 from J, leaving 5 bases between them.

This clonotype was picked up many times. The rearrangement links TRBV10-2 to TRBJ2-7; 11 bases match TRBD1. Germline V gives CDR1 WSHSY, CDR2 SAAADI. The CDR3 has 16 residues. V shed 3 bases, J shed 2 bases, and the junction held 6 bases outside the gene matches. The CDR3 bases are TGCGCCAGCAGTGACGTCCCGGGACAGGGGGCCTACGAGCAGTACTTC. The encoded protein is CASSDVPGQGAYEQYF.

This clonotype occurred many times. J is TRBJ2-2 and V is TRBV3-1; no definite D call. The CDR3 runs 12 residues. V dropped 2 bases and J dropped 9 bases, with 7 bases sitting between them. Germline V lookup: CDR1 LGHDT, CDR2 YNNKEL (reference sequence). The CDR3 here is CASSQSGRELFF. For the CDR3, the DNA is TGTGCCAGCAGCCAATCTGGAAGGGAGCTGTTTTTT. The variable domain in full, completed from reference TRBV3-1 and TRBJ2-2, reads DTAVSQTPKYLVTQMGNDKSIKCEQNLGHDTMYWYKQDSKKFLKIMFSYNNKELIINETVPNRFSPKSPDKAHLNLHINSLELGDSAVYFCASSQSGRELFFGEGSRLTVL.

This rearrangement joins TRBV7-3 to TRBJ2-1; D possibly corresponds to TRBD1 (5 bases). The CDR3 contains 15 residues. Germline CDR1 and CDR2: SGHTA and FQGTGA. Trimming pared 5 bases from V and 5 bases from J, leaving 16 bases between. The CDR3 sequence: CASSPRRDSNNEQFF. CDR3 DNA: TGTGCCAGCAGCCCCCGTCGAGACAGTAACAATGAGCAGTTCTTC.

This clonotype was counted between two and nine times. This sequence joins TRBV29-1 and TRBJ2-7; TRBD2 matches at 14 bases. Per the germline V gene, CDR1 is SQVTM and CDR2 is ANQGSEA. The CDR3 runs to 15 residues. J gave up 1 base and V 6 bases, and 5 bases lay outside the gene matches. Here the CDR3 DNA reads TGCAGCGTGCAGACTAGCGGGAGGGGATCCTACGAGCAGTACTTC. Its protein is CSVQTSGRGSYEQYF.